The 19 T cell receptor beta chains below were found in one sample sequenced in a study of OX40 agonist ivuxolimab in advanced cancers. Data came from immunoSEQ multiplex PCR; TCRdb stores just in-frame clones and leaves some out. The sample carries about 48,000 clones, roughly 91% recorded once. The sequences come from CD4+ or CD8+ T cells sorted from blood, collected in a trial of the OX40 agonist ivuxolimab. The receptors come from an adult with an advanced solid tumor such as melanoma, head and neck, liver or kidney cancer.

V gene TRBV11-3 combines with J gene TRBJ2-2; D not certain. Germline V lookup: CDR1 SGHNT, CDR2 YENEEA. With 4 bases removed from V and 4 bases from J, the gap between germline ends came to 7 bases. CDR3 length equals 13 residues. CDR3 in amino acids: CASSSIGTGELFF. CDR3 sequence (DNA): TGTGCCAGCAGCTCTATTGGCACCGGGGAGCTGTTTTTT.

The chain links TRBV7-6 to TRBJ1-3; 7 bases agree with TRBD1. With 0 bases clipped from V and 2 bases from J, the junction kept 1 base outside the gene matches. Germline V gene data show CDR1 as SGHVS and CDR2 as FNYEAQ. CDR3 size: 15 residues. The CDR3 here is CASSLATGPGNTIYF. The CDR3 coding sequence is TGTGCCAGCAGCTTAGCGACAGGGCCTGGAAACACCATATATTTT.

The CDR3 reads CASSEGHTGELFF. DNA for the CDR3: TGTGCCAGCAGTGAAGGGCACACCGGGGAGCTGTTTTTT. J is TRBJ2-2 and V is TRBV25-1, with D unclear. The CDR3 sequence is 13 residues long. Germline V lookup: CDR1 MGHDK, CDR2 SYGVNS. Between the trimmed V and J ends, which lost 2 bases and 3 bases, there was a span of 4 bases. The complete variable domain, with remaining parts taken from reference TRBV25-1 and TRBJ2-2, reads EADIYQTPRYLVIGTGKKITLECSQTMGHDKMYWYQQDPGMELHLIHYSYGVNSTEKGDLSSESTVSRIRTEHFPLTLESARPSHTSQYLCASSEGHTGELFFGEGSRLTVL.

As to this clone: Sequence at one end of the junction differs from germline and may be a read error. The rearrangement joins TRBV7-8 to TRBJ1-5, with D maybe TRBD1 (6 bases). The germline gives CDR1 SGHVS, CDR2 FQNEAQ. CDR3 length equals 13 residues. The DNA of the CDR3 is TGCGCCAGCAGCTACGGACAGAATCAGCCCCAGCATTTT. Translation: CASSYGQNQPQHF.

This chain connects TRBV29-1 to TRBJ1-1; D is undetermined. Trimming cost V 4 bases and J 4 bases, with 4 bases left between them. Germline V gives CDR1 SQVTM, CDR2 ANQGSEA. The CDR3 covers 10 residues. CDR3 in amino acids: CSVAGTEAFF. CDR3 sequence (DNA): TGCAGCGTTGCGGGCACTGAAGCTTTCTTT.

V gene TRBV19 combines with J gene TRBJ2-7, with D possibly TRBD1 on 5 matching bases. Trimming stripped 7 bases from V and 1 base from J, with 8 bases between. The length of the CDR3 is 12 residues. Germline CDR1 LNHDA, CDR2 SQIVND (reference sequence). The CDR3 nucleotides are TGTGCCAGTACAGGGTTATCCTACGAGCAGTACTTC. Translating gives CASTGLSYEQYF.

In DNA form, the CDR3 reads TGTGCCAGCAGAGGCGACCCTCAAGAGACCCAGTACTTC. As protein: CASRGDPQETQYF. The V call is TRBV7-9, the J call TRBJ2-5; no definite D call. This CDR3 has 13 amino acids. V lost 6 bases to trimming and J lost 2 bases, with 10 bases between them. Germline CDR1 reads SEHNR; CDR2 reads FQNEAQ (reference sequence).

The chain combines TRBV2 with TRBJ2-7, with D maybe TRBD2 (7 bases). The CDR3 extends over 17 amino acids. V shed 4 bases and J shed 3 bases, with 22 bases lying between them. Germline assignment: CDR1 SNHLY and CDR2 FYNNEI. The CDR3 is CASSVRGGVDPLYEQYF. The CDR3 DNA reads TGTGCCAGCAGTGTAAGGGGGGGTGTTGACCCCCTCTACGAGCAGTACTTC.

This chain uses TRBV11-2 with TRBJ2-7; D is possibly TRBD2 (5 bases). The CDR3 length is 18 residues. The V gene lost 1 base and the J gene lost 2 bases, with 21 bases spanning the gap. Germline-derived CDR1 and CDR2 are SGHAT and FQNNGV. The CDR3 bases are TGTGCCAGCAGCTTAGGCCGGAGTGGTAGCGAGTCGACCTACGAGCAGTACTTC. Translating it yields CASSLGRSGSESTYEQYF.

V usage is TRBV27 and J usage is TRBJ2-3; 7 bases agree with TRBD2. V lost 2 bases to trimming and J lost 4 bases; unmatched junction nucleotides: 3. The CDR3 has 14 residues. The germline V gene encodes CDR1 MNHEY and CDR2 SMNVEV (reference sequence). The CDR3 sequence: CASSLGLGADTQYF. CDR3 nucleotides: TGTGCCAGCAGTTTAGGACTAGGCGCAGATACGCAGTATTTT.

This clone was picked up one time. J is TRBJ1-3 and V is TRBV6-5; D is uncertain. Germline V gene sequence: CDR1 MNHEY, CDR2 SVGAGI. The V end was cut by 5 bases, the J end by 2 bases, with 10 bases between. The CDR3 has 14 amino acids. The CDR3 loop is CASSPAGPGNTIYF. The CDR3, as DNA: TGTGCCAGCAGTCCCGCCGGCCCTGGAAACACCATATATTTT.

This rearrangement joins TRBV10-2 to TRBJ2-3; TRBD2 matches at 12 bases. V lost 6 bases, J lost 6 bases, and 7 bases stayed unmatched. This CDR3 has 15 residues. Germline values: CDR1 WSHSY, CDR2 SAAADI. CDR3 protein: CASRPSGGAGDTQYF. CDR3 DNA sequence: TGCGCCAGCAGGCCTAGCGGGGGGGCAGGGGATACGCAGTATTTT.

The chain's CDR3 is CASSTGRWTQETQYF. The CDR3 DNA reads as TGTGCCAGTAGTACTGGACGGTGGACCCAAGAGACCCAGTACTTC. The chain links TRBV19 to TRBJ2-5; D unresolved. Germline V gene sequence: CDR1 LNHDA, CDR2 SQIVND (reference sequence). The CDR3 is 15 residues long. The ends were cut back, 4 bases at V and 1 base at J, with 13 bases in the middle.

This clone was counted once. J is TRBJ1-5 and V is TRBV19; 7 bases fit TRBD1. The CDR3 length is 14 residues. Germline CDR1 reads LNHDA; CDR2 reads SQIVND (reference sequence). V dropped 9 bases and J dropped 7; count of bases not matched to a gene: 12. CDR3 region: CASVGGGRWQPQHF. The CDR3, as DNA: TGTGCCAGCGTCGGAGGGGGCCGGTGGCAGCCCCAGCATTTT. The variable domain in full, completed from reference TRBV19 and TRBJ1-5, reads DGGITQSPKYLFRKEGQNVTLSCEQNLNHDAMYWYRQDPGQGLRLIYYSQIVNDFQKGDIAEGYSVSREKKESFPLTVTSAQKNPTAFYLCASVGGGRWQPQHFGDGTRLSIL.

CDR3 sequence (DNA): TGTGCCAGCAGTGTGGGACAGCAGTCTAGCACAGATACGCAGTATTTT. Its translation: CASSVGQQSSTDTQYF. This chain connects TRBV2 to TRBJ2-3, with 7 bases matching TRBD1. The CDR3 is 16 residues long. With 4 bases clipped from V and 0 bases from J, the junction kept 7 bases outside the gene matches. CDR1 SNHLY and CDR2 FYNNEI come from the germline V gene.

J is TRBJ2-7 and V is TRBV7-9; D assignment may be TRBD1 or TRBD2 (5 bases each). Germline V lookup: CDR1 SEHNR, CDR2 FQNEAQ (reference sequence). The CDR3 extends over 12 amino acids. V was pared by 5 bases and J by 7 bases, with 12 bases between. The CDR3 DNA follows: TGTGCCAGCAGCCTCTGGGGCGGGGAGCAGTACGTC. Translation: CASSLWGGEQYV.

The chain couples TRBV6-5 to TRBJ2-7, with 7 bases aligning to TRBD2. CDR3 length: 14 amino acids. J gave up 0 bases and V 6 bases, and 5 bases lay outside the gene matches. Germline CDR1 is MNHEY and CDR2 is SVGAGI. CDR3 in DNA: TGTGCCAGCAGCTCGAGCGGGGACTCCTACGAGCAGTACTTC. Encoded protein: CASSSSGDSYEQYF.

The chain couples TRBV19 to TRBJ2-1; 10 bases agree with TRBD1. The CDR3 contains 13 residues. Unmatched junction bases numbered 6, after V lost 9 bases and J lost 7 bases. Germline lookup yields CDR1 LNHDA and CDR2 SQIVND (reference sequence). As DNA, the CDR3 is TGTGCCAGCGGTTGGACAGGGGGGAATGAGCAGTTCTTC. It is translated as CASGWTGGNEQFF.

J is TRBJ2-7 and V is TRBV27; D is unresolved. The CDR3 totals 13 residues. Looked up from germline, CDR1 is MNHEY and CDR2 is SMNVEV (reference sequence). V lost 2 bases and J lost 4, with 9 bases in between. CDR3 residues: CASSLVVGYEQYF. The CDR3 DNA sequence: TGTGCCAGCAGTTTAGTCGTCGGATACGAGCAGTACTTC.